The next 9 T cell receptor beta chains were all read from a single sample in a study of PD-L1 blockade in urothelial cancer. Libraries were prepared by immunoSEQ multiplex PCR; TCRdb keeps only in-frame clonotypes and omits some of them. The sample contains about 49,000 clones, about 85% of which appear only once. Source: PBMCs, taken around atezolizumab (anti-PD-L1) treatment. These receptors all come from a man aged 60 to 75 with urothelial cancer.

V gene TRBV5-4 combines with J gene TRBJ1-2; D may be TRBD1 (5 bases). The CDR3 is 16 amino acids. Trimming pared 3 bases from V and 4 bases from J, leaving 19 bases between. Germline loops: CDR1 SGHNT, CDR2 YYREEE (reference sequence). CDR3 loop: CASSWTFQTARYGYTF. CDR3 DNA: TGTGCCAGCAGCTGGACCTTCCAGACAGCGCGCTATGGCTACACCTTC.

This clone has only one observation. J is TRBJ2-7 and V is TRBV7-8; 10 positions agree with TRBD1. The CDR3 contains 14 residues. The junction had 6 bases not matched to a gene; V was cut back by 4 bases and J by 6 bases. In germline, CDR1 is SGHVS, CDR2 FQNEAQ. CDR3 amino acids: CASSSRQGAGEQYF. The CDR3 DNA is TGTGCCAGCAGCTCCCGACAGGGGGCGGGCGAGCAGTACTTC.

In this sample, this clone turned up a few times. This chain links TRBV5-6 with TRBJ2-3, with 9 positions matching TRBD2. V gave up 7 bases and J gave up 6 bases; unmatched junction bases: 9. Germline values: CDR1 SGHDT, CDR2 YYEEEE. This CDR3 region has 14 residues. The CDR3 coding sequence is TGTGCCAGCGGATCTAGCGGGGTGTTGGATACGCAGTATTTT. Amino acid sequence: CASGSSGVLDTQYF.

The J gene is TRBJ2-3, the V gene TRBV29-1, with TRBD2 matching over 9 bases. The CDR3 length is 16 residues. Germline-derived CDR1 and CDR2 are SQVTM and ANQGSEA. V shed 2 bases, J shed 4 bases, and the junction held 10 bases outside the gene matches. CDR3 sequence (DNA): TGCAGCGTTGAAACCCCTGCGGGGGGGCCCCCAGATACGCAGTATTTT. The encoded protein is CSVETPAGGPPDTQYF.

This clone is labeled medium-sized (0.01 to 0.1%). V usage is TRBV5-1 and J usage is TRBJ1-2; a weak D match, TRBD1 (6 bases). This CDR3 contains 14 residues. V shed 5 bases and J shed 5 bases, with 16 bases lying between them. Germline assignment: CDR1 SGHRS and CDR2 YFSETQ. CDR3 region: CASRFRTASYGYTF. CDR3 bases: TGCGCCAGCAGATTTCGGACAGCGTCGTATGGCTACACCTTC.

J is TRBJ1-2 and V is TRBV7-2, with 12 bases that match TRBD1. Trimming at V came to 4 bases and at J to 7 bases, leaving 4 bases not matched to a gene. CDR1 is SGHTA and CDR2 is FQGNSA in the germline V gene. CDR3 size: 14 residues. In DNA, the CDR3 is TGTGCCAGCAGCTCGGGACAGGGGGCTCGTGGCTACACCTTC. This sequence encodes CASSSGQGARGYTF.

The genes are TRBV5-8 and TRBJ1-5; the D gene is possibly TRBD1 (6 bases). Germline V CDR1 and CDR2: SGHTS, YDEGEE. Deletions cut 4 bases from V and 2 bases from J, with 16 bases between. CDR3 length: 16 amino acids. CDR3 protein: CASSPKQGTGNQPQHF. The CDR3 nucleotides read TGTGCCAGCAGCCCAAAACAGGGTACGGGCAATCAGCCCCAGCATTTT.

The J gene is TRBJ2-1, the V gene TRBV7-2, with D tentatively TRBD2 (5 bases). The length of the CDR3 is 14 residues. Trimming cost V 5 bases and J 9 bases, with 17 bases left between them. Germline V lookup: CDR1 SGHTA, CDR2 FQGNSA. In nucleotides, the CDR3 is TGTGCCAGCAGCGGAGTGCTACAGCGGAGTGAGCAGTTCTTC. Its translation: CASSGVLQRSEQFF.

The chain uses TRBV5-4 and TRBJ2-3; D not certain. Trimming removed 0 bases from V and 4 bases from J, with 6 bases in between. Per germline, CDR1 SGHNT and CDR2 YYREEE (reference sequence). The CDR3 totals 13 residues. CDR3 region: CASSLDLADTQYF. Here the CDR3 DNA reads TGTGCCAGCAGCTTGGATTTAGCAGATACGCAGTATTTT. Full variable domain (rest looked up from reference TRBV5-4 and TRBJ2-3): ETGVTQSPTHLIKTRGQQVTLRCSSQSGHNTVSWYQQALGQGPQFIFQYYREEENGRGNFPPRFSGLQFPNYSSELNVNALELDDSALYLCASSLDLADTQYFGPGTRLTVL.